The source of this TCR beta chain is a study of T cell responses to AZD1222 COVID-19 vaccine. At the level of the study: Recipients boosted at about 4 weeks or about 12 weeks are pooled. Study conclusions and caveats: Within unmutated variant regions lay the reported targets of nearly half of spike-specific TCRs. Clonal diversity may have been underestimated, and the donors were mostly white British, with more females than males. After two AZD1222 doses, spike-specific TCR breadth and depth rose versus day 0.

As regards this clone: What it binds is not known.

Trimming took off 2 bases at V and 7 bases at J, with 17 bases between the two ends. Looked up from germline, CDR1 is KGHSH and CDR2 is LQKENI. This CDR3 spans 15 amino acids. Produced via immunoSEQ multiplex PCR; TCRdb's table is partial and in-frame only. The sample holds 100,000 to 150,000 clones; 89% are singletons and the top ten take 6.3%. The clonotype comes from an adult in good health. V gene TRBV18 combines with J gene TRBJ1-2; tentative D call: TRBD1 (6 bases). The sample consisted of peripheral blood, taken on day 0 of AZD1222 vaccination. The CDR3 reads CASSPYRDTWGGYTF. CDR3 DNA sequence: TGTGCCAGCTCACCATACAGGGACACTTGGGGTGGCTACACCTTC.